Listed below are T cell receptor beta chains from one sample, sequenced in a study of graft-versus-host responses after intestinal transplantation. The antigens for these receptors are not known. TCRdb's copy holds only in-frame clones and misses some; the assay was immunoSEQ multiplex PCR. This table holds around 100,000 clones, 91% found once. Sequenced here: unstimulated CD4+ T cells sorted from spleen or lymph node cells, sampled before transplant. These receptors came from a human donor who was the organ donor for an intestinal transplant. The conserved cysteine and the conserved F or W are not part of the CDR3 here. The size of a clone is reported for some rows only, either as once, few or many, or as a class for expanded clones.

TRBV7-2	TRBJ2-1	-	ASSFLAGGLNEQF
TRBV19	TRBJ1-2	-	ASSRRDLFYGYT
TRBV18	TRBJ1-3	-	ASSPPDRGSRNTIY
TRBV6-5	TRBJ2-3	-	ASSYVSGGGTQY
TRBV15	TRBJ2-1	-	ATSRVAAGGNEQF
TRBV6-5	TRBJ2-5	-	ASTKGGGQETQY
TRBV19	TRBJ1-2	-	ASSIRDYGYT
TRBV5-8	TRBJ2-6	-	ASSLKRQPPSGANVLT
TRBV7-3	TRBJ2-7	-	ASSSTGDREQY
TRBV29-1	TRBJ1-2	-	SARKPGTARYGYT
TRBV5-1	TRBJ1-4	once	ASSFPTDRATNEKLF
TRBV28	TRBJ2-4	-	ASSLAGAKNIQY
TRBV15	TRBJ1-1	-	ATTRDRNTEAF
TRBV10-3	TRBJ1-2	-	AISESGVRGNYGYT
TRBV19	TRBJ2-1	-	ASSQSSVLLYEQF
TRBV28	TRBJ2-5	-	ASSLGETQY
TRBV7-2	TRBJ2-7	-	ASSLSGFSYEQY